Listed below are T cell receptor beta chains from one sample, sequenced in a study of shared clonotypes between healthy human individuals. TCRdb's table, derived via immunoSEQ multiplex PCR, lists solely in-frame clones and lacks some. Among some 1.5 million clones listed, approximately 98% were seen once. Source material: naive CD4+ T cells sorted from blood. The receptors derive from a man in his thirties or forties in good health. The conserved cysteine and the conserved F or W are not part of the CDR3 here. Fields, in order: V gene, J gene, CDR3 protein.

TRBV5-1	TRBJ2-5	ASSLVNRDQETQY
TRBV7-8	TRBJ2-1	ASSLLAGVFYNEQF
TRBV9	TRBJ2-1	ASSPGTSGYNEQF
TRBV25-1	TRBJ2-7	ASSQSLSEQY
TRBV27	TRBJ2-3	ASSGTTDPDTQY
TRBV10-2	TRBJ1-1	ASSERGAEAF
TRBV11-2	TRBJ2-1	ASSPISGRLYNEQF
TRBV4-2	TRBJ2-5	ASSQDLGALETQY
TRBV19	TRBJ1-4	ASSTYLRVGGEKLF
TRBV18	TRBJ2-1	ASSLSGRDNEQF
TRBV9	TRBJ1-2	ASSVTGNYGYT
TRBV7-9	TRBJ2-1	ASSSIKQAGSSYNEQF
TRBV28	TRBJ1-1	ASTAWGHQDTEAF
TRBV29-1	TRBJ2-3	SVLPGRDTQY
TRBV5-1	TRBJ2-7	ASSLGVGDEQY
TRBV21-1	TRBJ2-1	RDSPAYNEQF
TRBV19	TRBJ2-1	ASMMLAGGGGEQF
TRBV7-9	TRBJ2-2	ASSANRAGELF
TRBV7-2	TRBJ2-7	ASSLRQVYEQY
TRBV7-9	TRBJ2-7	ASSPALGLADSYEQY
TRBV6-5	TRBJ1-1	ASRTGLNTEAF
TRBV5-1	TRBJ2-5	ASSSVGGQETQY
TRBV18	TRBJ2-2	ASSPRGPGELF
TRBV5-1	TRBJ1-1	ASSLFAGLPEAF
TRBV18	TRBJ2-3	ASSPLGTGMGTDTQY
TRBV19	TRBJ1-4	ASRGSATNEKLF
TRBV9	TRBJ2-1	ASSVALLAIGSYNEQF
TRBV7-2	TRBJ1-1	ASSEHMNTEAF
TRBV18	TRBJ1-1	ASSPVGDRQANTEAF
TRBV11-1	TRBJ2-3	ASSLNRGSDTQY
TRBV6-5	TRBJ2-7	ASRATRSSYEQY
TRBV5-6	TRBJ1-5	ASSLEGFGDQPQH
TRBV10-3	TRBJ2-7	AISDGEDEQY
TRBV19	TRBJ2-7	ASSIDSRAYEQY
TRBV29-1	TRBJ2-1	SVLDSPGFYNEQF
TRBV7-2	TRBJ2-7	ASSYGTDLNYEQY
TRBV6-1	TRBJ2-1	ASSEGLHNEQF
TRBV9	TRBJ2-5	ASSVEGQLGQETQY
TRBV29-1	TRBJ2-2	SVVTWYTGELF
TRBV30	TRBJ1-1	AWSVRQGGTEAF
TRBV19	TRBJ2-4	ASSIAKLAGGALAKNIQY
TRBV7-9	TRBJ2-1	ASSLAAGISYNEQF
TRBV7-9	TRBJ2-1	ASRLTGENNEQF
TRBV9	TRBJ2-2	ASRQTGSYTGELF
TRBV9	TRBJ2-7	ASSVRDRGAYEQY
TRBV4-3	TRBJ2-5	ASSQDFRVEETQY
TRBV5-1	TRBJ2-1	ASSLEDLRPNEQF
TRBV10-1	TRBJ1-2	ASSEIGQGAGGYT
TRBV7-9	TRBJ2-7	ASSSPPGLAAYEQY
TRBV7-6	TRBJ1-1	ASSLAGRLNTEAF
TRBV18	TRBJ1-2	ASSPPGHGYT
TRBV11-1	TRBJ2-1	ASSSSSGRVYNEQF
TRBV28	TRBJ2-1	ASSRTSGGHSYNEQF
TRBV12-5	TRBJ1-1	ASGRTGGEAF